These 26 T cell receptor beta chains came from one sample sequenced in a study of immune characterization of retroperitoneal liposarcoma. TCRdb used MiXCR to reprocess the PCR reads, holding one entry per CDR3 protein. Of approximately 11,000 distinct CDR3 sequences detected, roughly 35% appear once; the ten largest clones hold around 9.1%. Sequencing was performed on tumor tissue. The receptor set was obtained from a female donor with retroperitoneal liposarcoma.

The chain uses TRBV6-1 and TRBJ1-2, with D possibly TRBD1 on 6 matching bases. V dropped 8 bases and J dropped 8 bases, with 15 bases sitting between them. CDR1 is MNHNS and CDR2 is SASEGT in the germline V gene. There are 12 residues in the CDR3. Here the CDR3 DNA reads TGTGCCAGCGGGGTGGGGGCAGGGGGCTACACCTTC. Its protein is CASGVGAGGYTF.

This clonotype has a handful of counts. The chain is built from TRBV7-2 and TRBJ2-1; D is perhaps TRBD2 (6 bases). Trimming stripped 7 bases from V and 10 bases from J, with 20 bases between. The CDR3 is 14 residues long. Germline CDR1 is SGHTA and CDR2 is FQGNSA. DNA of the CDR3: TGTGCCAGCAACCCCGGGGGTGTGACCTACGAGCAGTTCTTC. Protein product: CASNPGGVTYEQFF.

The chain's CDR3 is CASSSPNRAGGTEAFF. The CDR3 DNA reads TGTGCCAGCAGCTCCCCCAACAGGGCCGGTGGCACTGAAGCTTTCTTT. The chain joins TRBV7-2 to TRBJ1-1, with a possible D match to TRBD1 (6 bases). CDR1 is SGHTA, CDR2 FQGNSA, per germline. CDR3 length equals 16 residues. Trimming took off 4 bases at V and 4 bases at J, with 19 bases between the two ends.

The rearrangement joins TRBV24-1 to TRBJ2-5; D unclear. Trimming left V 1 base short and J 11 bases short, with 16 bases between. This CDR3 is 14 amino acids long. Per germline, CDR1 KGHDR and CDR2 SFDVKD. The CDR3 DNA is TGTGCCACCAGTGATTTTGCCAGGAAGGATGAGCAGTACTTC. Translation gives CATSDFARKDEQYF.

As for this clonotype: The junction does not match germline at one end; this may be a read error. The J gene is TRBJ2-1, the V gene TRBV5-3; a weak D match, TRBD2 (5 bases). TRBV5-3 is marked as an open reading frame, function uncertain. The CDR3 is 15 amino acids. CDR3 nucleotides: TGTGCCAGCAGCTTTAATAGCGACGGAAGCCACGAGCAGTTCTTC. As protein: CASSFNSDGSHEQFF.

The chain uses TRBV7-6 and TRBJ1-2; perhaps TRBD1 as D (6 bases). V shed 1 base and J shed 4 bases, with 10 bases lying between them. The CDR3 consists of 14 residues. Looked up from germline, CDR1 is SGHVS and CDR2 is FNYEAQ. Here the CDR3 reads CASSLEQGFYGYTF. Here the CDR3 DNA reads TGTGCCAGCAGCTTAGAGCAGGGGTTCTATGGCTACACCTTC.

This sequence joins TRBV7-2 and TRBJ2-5, with 12 bases that match TRBD2. The DNA end favors TRBJ2-7, so the J call may be wrong. Per the germline V gene, CDR1 is SGHTA and CDR2 is FQGNSA. This CDR3 has 17 residues. Written as DNA, the CDR3 is TGTGCCAGCAGCCCCGCCCGACTAGCGGGAGAACCGCTCGAGCAGTACTTC. Residues: CASSPARLAGEPLEQYF.

The V call is TRBV6-1, the J call TRBJ2-1; 13 bases align to TRBD2. The assigned J gene may be wrong: the sequence end matches TRBJ2-7 better. The CDR3 length is 15 residues. CDR1 and CDR2 (germline): MNHNS, SASEGT. Written as DNA, the CDR3 is TGTGCCAGCAAATCACTAGCGGGAGGGCCGGGTGAGCAGTACTTC. Amino acids: CASKSLAGGPGEQYF.

V is TRBV12-3 or TRBV12-4 and J is TRBJ2-1; D not resolved. Trimming shortened V by 3 bases and J by 10 bases, and 16 bases separated the two germline ends. The CDR3 runs to 14 residues. Here the CDR3 reads CASSFGGVSYEQFF. Here the CDR3 DNA reads TGTGCCAGCAGTTTTGGCGGAGTCTCCTACGAGCAGTTCTTC.

The V call is TRBV12-3 or TRBV12-4, the J call TRBJ2-1; D possibly corresponds to TRBD1 (7 bases). Trimming shortened V by 6 bases and J by 10 bases, and 25 bases separated the two germline ends. The length of the CDR3 is 16 residues. Here the CDR3 reads CASRPGKAGGWFEQFF. The CDR3 DNA is TGTGCCAGCAGGCCGGGAAAGGCAGGGGGGTGGTTCGAGCAGTTCTTC.

The chain couples TRBV6-5 to TRBJ2-5; 12 bases fit TRBD1. V lost 5 bases to trimming and J lost 5 bases; unmatched junction nucleotides: 9. The CDR3 covers 16 residues. From germline, CDR1 is MNHEY and CDR2 SVGAGI. The CDR3 spells CASSEMGTGGYETQYF. The CDR3, as DNA: TGTGCCAGCAGTGAGATGGGGACAGGGGGCTATGAGACCCAGTACTTC.

The chain uses TRBV7-3 and TRBJ2-3, with D perhaps matching TRBD2 (7 bases). The CDR3 extends over 18 amino acids. Germline CDR1 is SGHTA and CDR2 is FQGTGA. Trimming cost V 1 base and J 0 bases, with 17 bases left between them. CDR3 loop: CASSLNYPAGASTDTQYF. The CDR3 bases are TGTGCCAGCAGCTTAAATTATCCGGCGGGGGCTAGCACAGATACGCAGTATTTT.

The V gene is TRBV7-2, the J gene TRBJ2-3; 7 bases align to TRBD2. The CDR3 spans 15 residues. Germline V gene sequence: CDR1 SGHTA, CDR2 FQGNSA. With 3 bases clipped from V and 0 bases from J, the junction kept 3 bases outside the gene matches. Here the CDR3 reads CASSFPGGSTDTQYF. CDR3 nucleotides: TGTGCCAGCAGCTTCCCCGGGGGGAGCACAGATACGCAGTATTTT.

The genes are TRBV6-1 and TRBJ2-1, with 8 bases matching TRBD2. The CDR3 sequence is 15 residues long. V lost 3 bases and J lost 9; bases outside the gene matches: 10. Per the germline V gene, CDR1 is MNHNS and CDR2 is SASEGT. CDR3 loop: CASSELGLEGGEQFF. As DNA, the CDR3 is TGTGCCAGCAGTGAGCTGGGACTAGAGGGGGGTGAGCAGTTCTTC.

This clonotype was picked up a small number of times. The J gene is TRBJ2-3, the V gene TRBV6-1; TRBD2 agrees at 10 bases. This CDR3 is 14 amino acids long. CDR1 and CDR2 from the germline V gene are MNHNS and SASEGT. V was pared by 6 bases and J by 2 bases, with 2 bases of the junction left unmatched. The CDR3: CASRLAGPTDTQYF. The CDR3 coding sequence is TGTGCCAGCAGACTAGCGGGGCCCACAGATACGCAGTATTTT.

To note about this clonotype: Relative to the germline gene, one junction end is altered; a read error may explain this. The genes are TRBV6-1 and TRBJ2-3; D could derive from TRBD1 or TRBD2 (5 bases each). The CDR3 is made up of 15 amino acids. CDR1 and CDR2 from the germline V gene are MNHNS and SASEGT. The CDR3 DNA reads TGTGCCAACAGTACTACCGGGACCCCCACAGATACGCAGTATTTT. It translates to CANSTTGTPTDTQYF.

By frequency in the sample, this clonotype is medium-sized. The chain employs TRBV7-9 and TRBJ2-1, with D maybe TRBD1 (5 bases). Germline assignment: CDR1 SEHNR and CDR2 FQNEAQ (reference sequence). Trimming took off 2 bases at V and 9 bases at J, with 11 bases between the two ends. The CDR3 is 13 amino acids. For the CDR3, the DNA is TGTGCCAGCAGCTTAAAGGGGAAAGCTGAGCAGTTCTTC. This gives the protein CASSLKGKAEQFF.

Within the sample, this clonotype is medium-sized (0.01 to 0.1%). This chain joins TRBV6-1 and TRBJ2-1, with TRBD1 identical over 11 bases. The J call may be in error: the DNA end matches TRBJ2-7 better. This CDR3 is 14 amino acids long. Germline V gene sequence: CDR1 MNHNS, CDR2 SASEGT. CDR3 sequence: CASSGQGAVYEQYF. The CDR3, as DNA: TGTGCCAGCAGCGGACAGGGGGCCGTCTACGAGCAGTACTTC.

The CDR3 DNA reads as TGTGCCAGCGAGCGGGGGCCTTTCAGCTCCTACAATGAGCAGTTCTTC. Translated, it gives CASERGPFSSYNEQFF. The chain joins TRBV7-8 to TRBJ2-1, with 8 bases lining up with TRBD2. The CDR3 is 16 residues long. Germline V gene lookup returns CDR1 SGHVS and CDR2 FQNEAQ. V shed 8 bases and J 0 bases; nucleotides not matched to a gene: 9.

In its sample, this clonotype is large. The chain recombines TRBV6-1 with TRBJ2-3, with TRBD1 identical over 7 bases. Germline assignment: CDR1 MNHNS and CDR2 SASEGT. This CDR3 contains 19 residues. Trimming at V came to 5 bases and at J to 0 bases, leaving 17 bases not matched to a gene. CDR3 sequence reads: CASSSLTVPGGLSTDTQYF. The CDR3 DNA sequence: TGTGCCAGCAGTTCTCTGACAGTCCCAGGGGGTCTTAGCACAGATACGCAGTATTTT.

The chain recombines TRBV6-1 with TRBJ2-3, with no clear D. Germline V gives CDR1 MNHNS, CDR2 SASEGT. V lost 3 bases and J lost 5, with 6 bases in between. The CDR3 totals 12 residues. The CDR3 is CASSDSGDTQYF. The CDR3 coding sequence is TGTGCCAGCAGTGATTCAGGAGATACGCAGTATTTT.

This clonotype qualifies as medium-sized. This CDR3 is CASSLTGDNEQFF. CDR3 in DNA: TGTGCCAGCAGCTTAACCGGGGACAATGAGCAGTTCTTC. This chain joins TRBV7-3 and TRBJ2-1; a weak D match, TRBD2 (5 bases). Trimming took 0 bases from V and 5 from J, leaving 5 bases between them. Per the germline V gene, CDR1 is SGHTA and CDR2 is FQGTGA. The CDR3 length is 13 residues. The complete variable domain, with remaining parts taken from reference TRBV7-3 and TRBJ2-1, reads GAGVSQTPSNKVTEKGKYVELRCDPISGHTALYWYRQSLGQGPEFLIYFQGTGAADDSGLPNDRFFAVRPEGSVSTLKIQRTERGDSAVYLCASSLTGDNEQFFGPGTRLTVL.

The rearrangement links TRBV6-5 to TRBJ1-1; TRBD1 matches 7 bases. Germline V gene lookup returns CDR1 MNHEY and CDR2 SVGAGI. The ends lost 1 base at V and 11 bases at J; junction bases unmatched: 13. The CDR3 is 15 amino acids. The CDR3 here is CASSYLSAGGPGAFF. DNA of the CDR3: TGTGCCAGCAGTTACTTGTCGGCAGGGGGTCCCGGGGCTTTCTTT.

This clonotype was counted a few times. The chain links TRBV11-1 to TRBJ2-3; TRBD2 matches at 7 bases. CDR1 is SGHAT, CDR2 FQDESV, per germline (reference sequence). This CDR3 comprises 17 residues. V shed 4 bases, J shed 6 bases, and the junction held 16 bases outside the gene matches. As DNA, the CDR3 is TGTGCCAGCAGCTACGGCCGGACTAGTCTCCCCCTCGATACGCAGTATTTT. Its protein is CASSYGRTSLPLDTQYF. The whole variable domain, remainder taken from reference TRBV11-1 and TRBJ2-3, is EAEVAQSPRYKITEKSQAVAFWCDPISGHATLYWYRQILGQGPELLVQFQDESVVDDSQLPKDRFSAERLKGVDSTLKIQPAELGDSAMYLCASSYGRTSLPLDTQYFGPGTRLTVL.

This clonotype turned up a few times. The J gene is TRBJ2-1, the V gene TRBV7-2, with 7 bases lining up with TRBD2. CDR3 length: 15 amino acids. Germline-derived CDR1 and CDR2 are SGHTA and FQGNSA. The V and J ends lost 2 bases and 10 bases, in that order; junction bases with no gene match: 11. The CDR3 DNA is TGTGCCAGCAGCTTAAAGCCTAGCGGTACTCACGAGCAGTTCTTC. Its protein is CASSLKPSGTHEQFF.

The chain is built from TRBV11-3 and TRBJ2-5, with 8 bases that match TRBD2. The J call may be in error: the DNA end matches TRBJ2-7 better. The CDR3 consists of 15 residues. Looked up from germline, CDR1 is SGHNT and CDR2 is YENEEA. CDR3 protein: CASSTWGGGRYEQYF. The CDR3 DNA is TGTGCCAGCAGCACCTGGGGCGGGGGGCGATACGAGCAGTACTTC.